Each of the 26 T cell receptor beta chains below was sequenced from the same sample in a study of cytomegalovirus exposure and HLA in healthy donors. Both 60 Vbeta primers and 13 Jbeta primers went into the PCR. The assay was immunoSEQ multiplex PCR, and TCRdb's table has in-frame clones only and misses some. The repertoire holds over 200,000 clones, with roughly 89% as singletons. The specimen sequenced was PBMCs. The origin of the receptors is a woman aged 18 to 35 in good health and CMV-seronegative.

This clone was seen a single time. J is TRBJ1-2 and V is TRBV6-1; D might be TRBD1 (5 bases). The CDR3 extends over 14 amino acids. CDR1 MNHNS and CDR2 SASEGT come from the germline V gene. V lost 4 bases, J lost 2 bases, and 11 bases lay in between. The CDR3 DNA reads as TGTGCCAGCAGTGTAGTCGGGGGGAACTATGGCTACACCTTC. It translates to CASSVVGGNYGYTF.

This chain joins TRBV7-8 and TRBJ1-1, with TRBD1 matching over 7 bases. Germline V gives CDR1 SGHVS, CDR2 FQNEAQ. This CDR3 has 14 residues. Trimming cost V 6 bases and J 1 base; bases outside gene matches: 5. The CDR3 region has the DNA TGTGCCAGCAGGCTACAGGGGCGGAACACTGAAGCTTTCTTT. Its translation is CASRLQGRNTEAFF.

This chain joins TRBV9 and TRBJ2-1, with 8 bases lining up with TRBD1. In germline, CDR1 is SGDLS, CDR2 YYNGEE. With V trimmed by 1 base and J by 6 bases, 15 bases remained unmatched. The CDR3 sequence is 18 residues long. CDR3 nucleotides: TGTGCCAGCAGCGTATCGGCGCCGACAGGGGATCGCCCCAATGAGCAGTTCTTC. This encodes CASSVSAPTGDRPNEQFF.

The rearrangement uses TRBV4-3 and TRBJ1-4; the D gene is possibly TRBD1 (5 bases). CDR1 and CDR2 from the germline V gene are LGHNA and YSLEER. The ends were cut back, 0 bases at V and 8 bases at J, with 13 bases in the middle. CDR3 length: 15 residues. DNA of the CDR3: TGCGCCAGCAGCCAAGATACAGGTCTGGGGGAAAAACTGTTTTTT. Protein product: CASSQDTGLGEKLFF.

The rearrangement joins TRBV5-1 to TRBJ1-2, with a possible D match to TRBD1 (6 bases). The CDR3 is 15 residues long. In germline, CDR1 is SGHRS, CDR2 YFSETQ. The V end lost 0 bases, the J end lost 5 bases, and 14 bases lay between the germline ends. The CDR3 bases are TGCGCCAGCAGCTTGGTGGTAGGGGGACCTTATGGCTACACCTTC. It yields the protein CASSLVVGGPYGYTF.

The chain recombines TRBV7-6 with TRBJ2-5; D remains unclear. The CDR3 runs 13 residues. The V and J ends lost 2 bases and 0 bases respectively, with 4 bases between them. The germline V gene has CDR1 SGHVS and CDR2 FNYEAQ. CDR3 coding DNA: TGTGCCAGCAGCTTATTAAACCAAGAGACCCAGTACTTC. This translates into CASSLLNQETQYF.

The genes are TRBV7-2 and TRBJ2-4; weak D call: TRBD2 (6 bases). CDR1 is SGHTA, CDR2 FQGNSA, per germline. The germline V and J ends were trimmed by 4 bases and 0 bases, with 7 bases remaining between them. The CDR3 spans 14 residues. CDR3 loop: CASSSGLAKNIQYF. The CDR3 bases are TGTGCCAGCAGCTCGGGACTAGCCAAAAACATTCAGTACTTC.

This sequence joins TRBV5-6 and TRBJ2-7; a weak D match, TRBD2 (6 bases). CDR3 length: 12 residues. Trimming removed 0 bases from V and 6 bases from J, with 7 bases in between. Germline V CDR1 and CDR2: SGHDT, YYEEEE. The CDR3 here is CASSLGGGEQYF. The CDR3 nucleotides are TGTGCCAGCAGCTTGGGGGGAGGCGAGCAGTACTTC.

The V and J genes are TRBV19 and TRBJ1-1; D remains unclear. V was trimmed by 4 bases and J by 0 bases, leaving 9 bases between them. Germline V lookup: CDR1 LNHDA, CDR2 SQIVND (reference sequence). The CDR3 has 14 amino acids. The chain's CDR3 is CASSTRAMNTEAFF. As DNA, the CDR3 is TGTGCCAGTAGTACGAGAGCCATGAACACTGAAGCTTTCTTT.

The chain has TRBV12-2 and TRBJ2-7; TRBD2 is the table's D call, not checked against the DNA. TRBV12-2 is described as a pseudogene. The CDR3 has 14 amino acids. The CDR3 region has the DNA TGTGCAAGTCGCTTAGCGGGACTAGCGGGCGAGCAGTACTTC. This encodes CASRLAGLAGEQYF.

This sequence joins TRBV27 and TRBJ2-1; 9 bases are shared with TRBD2. The CDR3 sequence is 16 residues long. The junction had 9 bases not matched to a gene; V was cut back by 6 bases and J by 3 bases. CDR1 and CDR2 from the germline V gene are MNHEY and SMNVEV (reference sequence). The CDR3 protein is CASRALAGSFYNEQFF. CDR3 bases: TGTGCCAGCAGGGCCCTAGCGGGGAGTTTCTACAATGAGCAGTTCTTC.

The CDR3 protein is CASSESGTRINSPLHF. As DNA, the CDR3 is TGTGCCAGCAGTGAATCCGGGACACGGATTAATTCACCCCTCCACTTT. The chain is built from TRBV6-1 and TRBJ1-6; D is possibly TRBD1 (6 bases). Trimming took off 2 bases at V and 6 bases at J, with 14 bases between the two ends. Per the germline V gene, CDR1 is MNHNS and CDR2 is SASEGT. The CDR3 totals 16 residues.

V gene TRBV6-4 combines with J gene TRBJ2-1, with 8 bases aligning to TRBD1. CDR1 is MRHNA and CDR2 is SNTAGT in the germline V gene. The CDR3 is made up of 15 amino acids. J was trimmed by 4 bases and V by 3 bases; bases with no gene match: 5. The CDR3 nucleotides read TGTGCCAGCAGTGAATTCGGACAGGGTTACAATGAGCAGTTCTTC. This translates into CASSEFGQGYNEQFF.

The chain is built from TRBV4-2 and TRBJ2-7; 8 bases agree with TRBD1. With V trimmed by 0 bases and J by 1 base, 8 bases remained unmatched. CDR3 length: 17 residues. The germline CDR1 and CDR2 sequences are LGHNA and YNFKEQ. CDR3 region: CASSQDSAGGESYEQYF. The DNA for the CDR3 is TGTGCCAGCAGCCAAGATTCCGCAGGGGGCGAGTCCTACGAGCAGTACTTC.

In DNA, the CDR3 is TGTGCCACGACTCCCGGCGGGGGGCTTGAAGATACGCAGTATTTT. This gives the protein CATTPGGGLEDTQYF. V gene TRBV7-2 combines with J gene TRBJ2-3; TRBD2 agrees at 8 bases. The CDR3 extends over 15 amino acids. In germline, CDR1 is SGHTA, CDR2 FQGNSA. With 10 bases clipped from V and 5 bases from J, the junction kept 14 bases outside the gene matches.

The genes are TRBV6-5 and TRBJ2-1; TRBD1 matches at 7 bases. This CDR3 has 15 amino acids. Germline V CDR1 and CDR2: MNHEY, SVGAGI. The trim removed 6 bases at V and 5 bases at J, leaving 10 bases unmatched. CDR3 residues: CASSQDRVENNEQFF. In DNA form, the CDR3 reads TGTGCCAGCAGCCAAGACAGGGTCGAGAACAATGAGCAGTTCTTC.

This clone was detected once. This chain links TRBV7-9 with TRBJ2-7, with TRBD1 as a possible D gene (5 bases). V shed 5 bases and J shed 6 bases, with 11 bases lying between them. Germline V CDR1 and CDR2: SEHNR, FQNEAQ (reference sequence). The CDR3 runs to 12 residues. CDR3 sequence (DNA): TGTGCCAGCAGCGTGTGGGGCTTCGAGCAGTACTTC. This encodes CASSVWGFEQYF.

The chain employs TRBV11-3 and TRBJ2-5, with D maybe TRBD1 (5 bases). There are 14 residues in the CDR3. Germline values: CDR1 SGHNT, CDR2 YENEEA. With 1 base removed from V and 5 bases from J, the gap between germline ends came to 11 bases. This CDR3 reads CASSLGAGQETQYF. The DNA of the CDR3 is TGTGCCAGCAGCTTAGGTGCAGGGCAGGAGACCCAGTACTTC.

This clone has only one observation. The chain links TRBV19 to TRBJ1-5; possible D gene TRBD1, 5 bases. Deletions cut 1 base from V and 4 bases from J, with 11 bases between. Per the germline V gene, CDR1 is LNHDA and CDR2 is SQIVND (reference sequence). The CDR3 is made up of 15 amino acids. CDR3 coding DNA: TGTGCCAGTAGTATAGGAGCGGGGCCTAATCAGCCCCAGCATTTT. This encodes CASSIGAGPNQPQHF.

The CDR3 sequence is CASSLALGQNSYEQYF. The CDR3 DNA reads TGCGCCAGCAGCTTGGCCCTTGGACAGAATAGTTACGAGCAGTACTTC. The chain couples TRBV5-1 to TRBJ2-5; perhaps TRBD1 as D (6 bases). TRBJ2-7 matches the DNA end more closely, so the J call is doubtful. The germline gives CDR1 SGHRS, CDR2 YFSETQ. The CDR3 is 16 amino acids.

This clone was observed a single time. The chain joins TRBV10-1 to TRBJ2-1; 9 bases are shared with TRBD2. Germline CDR1 reads WNHNN; CDR2 reads SYGVQD (reference sequence). Trimming took 2 bases from V and 8 from J; bases not matched to a gene: 10. This CDR3 is 16 amino acids long. The DNA of the CDR3 is TGCGCCAGCAGTGAGAAATTAGCGGGAGTTGGCGATGAGCAGTTCTTC. Translation: CASSEKLAGVGDEQFF.

This chain links TRBV5-1 with TRBJ1-2; the D gene is possibly TRBD1 (5 bases). Germline V CDR1 and CDR2: SGHRS, YFSETQ. The V end lost 0 bases, the J end lost 6 bases, and 12 bases lay between the germline ends. This CDR3 has 14 residues. The CDR3, as DNA: TGCGCCAGCAGCTTGGAGTGGGCGGGGGATGGCTACACCTTC. Protein product: CASSLEWAGDGYTF.

The chain joins TRBV4-3 to TRBJ2-5; 8 bases line up with TRBD2. The CDR3 is 16 amino acids. Germline CDR1 reads LGHNA; CDR2 reads YSLEER. J was trimmed by 4 bases and V by 0 bases; bases with no gene match: 7. CDR3 nucleotides: TGCGCCAGCAGCCAAGATGTACTAGCGGTTAGAGAGACCCAGTACTTC. Translating it yields CASSQDVLAVRETQYF.

This clone occurred once. This chain connects TRBV4-1 to TRBJ2-7; D is perhaps TRBD1 (6 bases). Per the germline V gene, CDR1 is MGHRA and CDR2 is YSYEKL. V was cut by 4 bases and J by 3 bases, with 13 bases left in between. The CDR3 contains 14 residues. CDR3: CASSLTGQGYEQYF. CDR3 bases: TGCGCCAGCAGCCTTACAGGGCAGGGCTACGAGCAGTACTTC.

The V gene is TRBV7-6, the J gene TRBJ2-2; the D is unclear. Between the trimmed V and J ends, which lost 3 bases and 6 bases, there was a span of 11 bases. The CDR3 is made up of 14 amino acids. Per the germline V gene, CDR1 is SGHVS and CDR2 is FNYEAQ. The CDR3 bases are TGTGCCAGCAGCTTTTCCGCGGCATCCGGGGAGCTGTTTTTT. It codes for CASSFSAASGELFF.

The chain links TRBV6-6 to TRBJ2-5; 7 nucleotides align to TRBD2. CDR3 length equals 13 residues. Trimming removed 0 bases from V and 11 bases from J; junction bases left unmatched: 6. The germline gives CDR1 MNHNY, CDR2 SVGAGI (reference sequence). DNA of the CDR3: TGTGCCAGCAGTTACTCGAAGGGGCGGGAGCAGTACTTC. This codes for CASSYSKGREQYF.